This T cell receptor beta chain originates from a study of shared clonotypes between healthy human individuals. Study conclusions and caveats: It was the non-shared clonotypes that had lower generation probabilities than clonotypes shared by all four donors.

Naive CD8 cells comprised CD45RO-negative, CCR7-positively selected cells, excluding terminally differentiated effector memory CD45RA+ cells. Generated by immunoSEQ multiplex PCR, the TCRdb table keeps only in-frame clones and is missing some. This table holds approximately 600,000 clones, about 95% found once. Germline-derived CDR1 and CDR2 are MDHEN and SYDVKM. The CDR3 runs 13 residues. Trimming pared 1 base from V and 4 bases from J, leaving 8 bases between. Comments on this clone: Its specificity is not known.

The source material was naive CD8+ T cells sorted from blood. The source is a woman aged 25 to 45 in good health. The chain employs TRBV28 and TRBJ2-7; perhaps TRBD1 as D (5 bases). This CDR3 is CASSLSTAYEQYF. Here the CDR3 DNA reads TGTGCCAGCAGTTTATCGACAGCTTACGAGCAGTACTTC.